This entry describes one T cell receptor beta chain. The antigen remains undetermined. The sample originates from a study of cytomegalovirus exposure and HLA in healthy donors. Findings and limits, study-wide: Several of the most significant clusters appeared linked to common viral pathogens, based on a later analysis. At a 0.05 false discovery rate, a later analysis found approximately 17,000 TCR beta sequences to be associated with HLA alleles. The classifier reportedly diagnosed cytomegalovirus status with high sensitivity and specificity.

PCR primers comprised 60 Vbeta and 13 Jbeta primers. Libraries were prepared by immunoSEQ multiplex PCR; TCRdb keeps only in-frame clonotypes and omits some of them. The sample carries tens of thousands of clones, about three quarters recorded once. The germline gives CDR1 LNHDA, CDR2 SQIVND (reference sequence). The V gene end was trimmed by 9 bases and the J gene end by 1 base; junction bases not matched to a gene: 5. This CDR3 is built from 14 residues. Sequencing input: PBMCs. The TCR comes from a man in his fifties in good health and CMV-seropositive. The chain uses TRBV19 and TRBJ2-1; TRBD2 aligns across 8 bases. CDR3 nucleotide sequence: TGTGCCAGCAAGACTAGCGTGTCCTACAATGAGCAGTTCTTC. This encodes CASKTSVSYNEQFF.